The 30 T cell receptor beta chains listed next were all sequenced from one sample in a study of shared clonotypes between healthy human individuals. CD45RO-negative, CCR7-positively selected cells formed the naive CD8 fraction, excluding terminally differentiated effector memory CD45RA+ cells. The repertoire was sequenced with immunoSEQ multiplex PCR; TCRdb's copy has only in-frame clones and lacks some. The table has 1.5 million to 2.5 million clones, just under 95% seen once. Sequenced: naive CD8+ T cells sorted from blood. The source is a man aged 18 to 30 in good health.

The J gene is TRBJ1-2, the V gene TRBV7-9; the D is unclear. Between the trimmed V and J ends, which lost 3 bases and 1 base, there was a span of 9 bases. Germline values: CDR1 SEHNR, CDR2 FQNEAQ (reference sequence). This CDR3 spans 14 amino acids. This CDR3 reads CASSFQTDNYGYTF. The CDR3 coding sequence is TGTGCCAGCAGCTTCCAGACGGATAACTATGGCTACACCTTC.

To note about this clone: Within the sample, other DNA sequences also encode this same CDR3. The CDR3 is CASSLGGTYEQYF. The CDR3 nucleotides read TGTGCCAGCAGCTTAGGAGGAACCTACGAGCAGTACTTC. The chain carries TRBV7-6 and TRBJ2-7; D unresolved. Per germline, CDR1 SGHVS and CDR2 FNYEAQ. The V end was cut by 1 base, the J end by 2 bases, with 6 bases between. The CDR3 contains 13 residues.

The rearrangement joins TRBV19 to TRBJ1-5; D possibly corresponds to TRBD1 (6 bases). The V and J ends lost 6 bases and 7 bases respectively, with 16 bases between them. The CDR3 loop spans 14 amino acids. The germline gives CDR1 LNHDA, CDR2 SQIVND (reference sequence). CDR3: CASRGRSGAQPQHF. In DNA form, the CDR3 reads TGTGCCAGTAGGGGAAGGTCAGGGGCCCAGCCCCAGCATTTT.

The genes are TRBV27 and TRBJ1-4; no clear D gene. Germline-derived CDR1 and CDR2 are MNHEY and SMNVEV (reference sequence). The germline V and J ends were trimmed by 2 bases and 7 bases, with 17 bases remaining between them. This CDR3 contains 16 residues. The CDR3, as DNA: TGTGCCAGCAGTTTAATTGTGCCTGTTGCAGGTGAAAAACTGTTTTTT. It translates to CASSLIVPVAGEKLFF.

CDR3 in DNA: TGTGCCAGCAGGAGACAGGGCTCCTACGAGCAGTACTTC. Translating it yields CASRRQGSYEQYF. This sequence joins TRBV27 and TRBJ2-7, with TRBD1 matching 7 bases. Germline V gives CDR1 MNHEY, CDR2 SMNVEV (reference sequence). The V segment lost 6 bases and the J segment 0 bases; nucleotides outside the gene matches: 2. The CDR3 is made up of 13 amino acids.

V gene TRBV28 combines with J gene TRBJ1-5; D is unresolved. The V gene's germline CDR1 is MDHEN and CDR2 SYDVKM. The CDR3 is 12 amino acids. Trimming shortened V by 6 bases and J by 8 bases, and 11 bases separated the two germline ends. The CDR3 bases are TGTGCCAGCAGAGAGTTCGGTGAGCCCCAGCATTTT. This encodes CASREFGEPQHF.

This chain uses TRBV9 with TRBJ1-2, with 10 bases aligning to TRBD1. This CDR3 is 15 amino acids long. The J segment lost 2 bases and the V segment lost 4 bases, leaving 5 bases of the junction unmatched. Germline CDR1 and CDR2: SGDLS and YYNGEE. The CDR3 bases are TGTGCCAGCAGCCCCCGGGACAGGGGCAACTATGGCTACACCTTC. Translation gives CASSPRDRGNYGYTF.

As for this clone: Within the sample, other DNA sequences also encode this same CDR3. The chain recombines TRBV7-8 with TRBJ1-5, with 11 bases aligning to TRBD1. Germline CDR1 SGHVS, CDR2 FQNEAQ. V dropped 3 bases and J dropped 6; count of bases not matched to a gene: 1. This CDR3 is built from 14 residues. The CDR3 bases are TGTGCCAGCAGCTTGGGACAGGGGGTTCAGCCCCAGCATTTT. This translates into CASSLGQGVQPQHF. The full variable domain, completed using reference TRBV7-8 and TRBJ1-5, is GAGVSQSPRYKVAKRGQDVALRCDPISGHVSLFWYQQALGQGPEFLTYFQNEAQLDKSGLPSDRFFAERPEGSVSTLKIQRTQQEDSAVYLCASSLGQGVQPQHFGDGTRLSIL.

This chain joins TRBV29-1 and TRBJ1-2; D unresolved. Germline V gene lookup returns CDR1 SQVTM and CDR2 ANQGSEA. The germline V and J ends were trimmed by 0 bases and 5 bases, with 22 bases remaining between them. CDR3 length: 17 amino acids. CDR3 residues: CSVEDKPLLGVLYGYTF. As DNA, the CDR3 is TGCAGCGTTGAAGATAAACCCCTACTGGGAGTCCTATATGGCTACACCTTC.

This clone was detected only once. The chain joins TRBV10-3 to TRBJ2-1; 12 bases line up with TRBD2. The CDR3 is 15 residues long. CDR1 is ENHRY, CDR2 SYGVKD, per germline. V shed 5 bases, J shed 6 bases, and the junction held 5 bases outside the gene matches. The CDR3 reads CAISPTSGSVNEQFF. The CDR3 DNA follows: TGTGCCATCAGTCCGACTAGCGGGAGTGTCAATGAGCAGTTCTTC.

Comment on this clone: Within the sample, other DNA sequences also encode this same CDR3. The chain recombines TRBV9 with TRBJ1-6; D is ambiguous. CDR1 SGDLS and CDR2 YYNGEE come from the germline V gene. The CDR3 sequence is 15 residues long. V was trimmed by 0 bases and J by 1 base, leaving 5 bases between them. The DNA for the CDR3 is TGTGCCAGCAGCGTAGCAGGATCCTATAATTCACCCCTCCACTTT. Its translation is CASSVAGSYNSPLHF.

The rearrangement links TRBV9 to TRBJ1-2, with 7 positions matching TRBD1. The CDR3 spans 12 residues. V shed 2 bases and J 14 bases; nucleotides not matched to a gene: 9. Germline loops: CDR1 SGDLS, CDR2 YYNGEE. For the CDR3, the DNA is TGTGCCAGCAGCGTTGGGACAGACATTCTTACCTTC. It yields the protein CASSVGTDILTF. Supplemented by reference TRBV9 and TRBJ1-2, the full variable domain reads DSGVTQTPKHLITATGQRVTLRCSPRSGDLSVYWYQQSLDQGLQFLIQYYNGEERAKGNILERFSAQQFPDLHSELNLSSLELGDSALYFCASSVGTDILTFGSGTRLTVV.

V gene TRBV5-6 combines with J gene TRBJ2-2, with D possibly being TRBD2 (6 bases). The CDR3 extends over 16 amino acids. Per germline, CDR1 SGHDT and CDR2 YYEEEE. Deletions cut 0 bases from V and 4 bases from J, with 13 bases between. Written as DNA, the CDR3 is TGTGCCAGCAGCTTGGGCCTGGAGGGAAGCACCGGGGAGCTGTTTTTT. Its protein is CASSLGLEGSTGELFF.

V gene TRBV4-2 combines with J gene TRBJ2-1; no definite D call. Trimming cost V 2 bases and J 8 bases, with 7 bases left between them. In germline, CDR1 is LGHNA, CDR2 YNFKEQ. This CDR3 is 12 amino acids long. CDR3 sequence reads: CASSQFGDEQFF. CDR3 DNA sequence: TGTGCCAGCAGCCAATTTGGTGATGAGCAGTTCTTC.

This clone has a single count. V is TRBV6-5 and J is TRBJ2-3; tentative D call: TRBD2 (5 bases). Germline V lookup: CDR1 MNHEY, CDR2 SVGAGI. V lost 0 bases, J lost 5 bases, and 6 bases lay in between. The CDR3 extends over 13 amino acids. The CDR3 region has the DNA TGTGCCAGCAGTTACTCGGGGAGAGATACGCAGTATTTT. It yields the protein CASSYSGRDTQYF.

This clone is a singleton in its sample. The chain links TRBV28 to TRBJ2-5; 7 bases agree with TRBD1. Germline loops: CDR1 MDHEN, CDR2 SYDVKM. The CDR3 sequence is 14 residues long. J lost 5 bases, V lost 7 bases, and 10 bases had no gene match. The CDR3 DNA reads TGTGCCAGCACCCGACAGGGTAGTCAGGAGACCCAGTACTTC. Protein: CASTRQGSQETQYF.

The DNA for the CDR3 is TGCAGCGCAGAGACAGGGGAAACCTACGAGCAGTACTTC. Protein product: CSAETGETYEQYF. The chain combines TRBV29-1 with TRBJ2-7, with 8 bases that match TRBD1. CDR1 is SQVTM, CDR2 ANQGSEA, per germline. The V and J ends lost 7 bases and 2 bases, in that order; junction bases with no gene match: 7. The CDR3 has 13 amino acids.

The chain uses TRBV29-1 and TRBJ2-7; 11 nucleotides align to TRBD1. The germline V gene has CDR1 SQVTM and CDR2 ANQGSEA. The CDR3 sequence is 13 residues long. The DNA for the CDR3 is TGCAACGGGGGACAGGGGGTGGAGTACGAGCAGTACTTC. Amino acids: CNGGQGVEYEQYF.

This chain joins TRBV16 and TRBJ1-5, with TRBD1 matching over 8 bases. Germline V lookup: CDR1 KGHSY, CDR2 FQNENV. Germline trimming cut 7 bases from V and 4 bases from J; bases unmatched to any gene: 6. This CDR3 comprises 14 residues. CDR3 coding DNA: TGTGCCAGCACCTTGACAGGGGAAAATCAGCCCCAGCATTTT. It is translated as CASTLTGENQPQHF.

The gene calls are TRBV6-5 and TRBJ2-7; 8 bases are a match to TRBD1. This CDR3 contains 15 residues. V lost 6 bases to trimming and J lost 2 bases; unmatched junction nucleotides: 9. Germline CDR1 MNHEY, CDR2 SVGAGI. The CDR3 DNA reads TGTGCCAGCAGGGATGGGACAGGCTACGCCTACGAGCAGTACTTC. It is translated as CASRDGTGYAYEQYF.

This chain links TRBV19 with TRBJ1-6; D is ambiguous. V dropped 3 bases and J dropped 11 bases, with 8 bases sitting between them. CDR1 LNHDA and CDR2 SQIVND come from the germline V gene (reference sequence). This CDR3 is 12 amino acids long. Written as DNA, the CDR3 is TGTGCCAGTAGTATGATGGGTCCACCCCTCCACTTT. This codes for CASSMMGPPLHF.

The CDR3 spells CASSSTSGSPLSADTQYF. DNA for the CDR3: TGTGCCAGCAGCTCTACTAGCGGGAGCCCCCTTTCCGCAGATACGCAGTATTTT. V is TRBV13 and J is TRBJ2-3; TRBD2 agrees at 11 bases. The CDR3 runs to 18 residues. Germline CDR1 reads PRHDT; CDR2 reads FYEKMQ (reference sequence). The junction had 13 bases not matched to a gene; V was cut back by 4 bases and J by 4 bases.

J is TRBJ2-7 and V is TRBV27; TRBD2 might be the D (6 bases). The V end was cut by 6 bases, the J end by 0 bases, with 15 bases between. The CDR3 spans 15 residues. The germline CDR1 and CDR2 sequences are MNHEY and SMNVEV (reference sequence). CDR3 amino acids: CASSPTGGSSYEQYF. CDR3 nucleotides: TGTGCCAGCAGCCCGACCGGGGGTAGCTCCTACGAGCAGTACTTC.

This chain connects TRBV2 to TRBJ2-7, with D unresolved. The CDR3 has 12 residues. Germline V lookup: CDR1 SNHLY, CDR2 FYNNEI. V lost 8 bases to trimming and J lost 0 bases, with 8 bases between them. The CDR3 loop reads CASGSSSYEQYF. The CDR3 DNA reads as TGTGCCAGCGGAAGTAGCTCCTACGAGCAGTACTTC.

This chain joins TRBV27 and TRBJ1-4, with D tentatively TRBD1 (6 bases). CDR1 MNHEY and CDR2 SMNVEV come from the germline V gene (reference sequence). V was shortened by 3 bases and J by 2 bases, with 13 bases between the two germline ends. The CDR3 is 16 amino acids. The CDR3 coding sequence is TGTGCCAGCAGTTTCCAGGGGATGGAGACTAATGAAAAACTGTTTTTT. Translated, it gives CASSFQGMETNEKLFF.

This clone was detected a few times. The chain links TRBV5-1 to TRBJ2-3; no clear D gene. This CDR3 is built from 12 residues. Looked up from germline, CDR1 is SGHRS and CDR2 is YFSETQ. The V end was cut by 0 bases, the J end by 3 bases, with 2 bases between. CDR3 in DNA: TGCGCCAGCAGCTTGGAGACAGATACGCAGTATTTT. Translating it yields CASSLETDTQYF.

The chain uses TRBV13 and TRBJ2-3, with 8 bases matching TRBD2. The CDR3 is 16 amino acids. CDR1 is PRHDT, CDR2 FYEKMQ, per germline (reference sequence). Losses at the gene ends were 5 bases for V and 2 bases for J; bases not matched to a gene: 9. CDR3: CASSAHSGVNTDTQYF. For the CDR3, the DNA is TGTGCCAGCAGCGCACATAGCGGGGTCAACACAGATACGCAGTATTTT.

This clone was seen just once. The chain combines TRBV6-5 with TRBJ2-2; 7 nucleotides line up with TRBD2. Trimming at V came to 5 bases and at J to 4 bases, leaving 7 bases not matched to a gene. Per germline, CDR1 MNHEY and CDR2 SVGAGI. This CDR3 has 15 amino acids. The CDR3 sequence: CASSGGRARTGELFF. The CDR3 nucleotides are TGTGCCAGCAGTGGAGGGAGGGCCCGCACCGGGGAGCTGTTTTTT.

The rearrangement joins TRBV4-1 to TRBJ2-1; D not resolved. From germline, CDR1 is MGHRA and CDR2 YSYEKL. The V gene lost 1 base and the J gene lost 1 base, with 14 bases spanning the gap. The length of the CDR3 is 17 residues. This CDR3 is CASSQGSQEMSYNEQFF. As DNA, the CDR3 is TGCGCCAGCAGCCAAGGGAGTCAAGAAATGTCCTACAATGAGCAGTTCTTC.

The genes are TRBV15 and TRBJ2-7; a possible D gene is TRBD1 (5 bases). Germline CDR1 is LNHNV and CDR2 is YYDKDF (reference sequence). This CDR3 spans 12 amino acids. Deletions cut 8 bases from V and 1 base from J, with 9 bases between. The CDR3 nucleotides are TGTGCCACCTCGGACATATCCTACGAGCAGTACTTC. Translation gives CATSDISYEQYF.